The rows below give T cell receptor beta chains drawn from one sample of a study of CD8 T cells in ankylosing spondylitis. MiXCR was run by TCRdb on the 5' RACE reads, yielding one entry per CDR3 protein. The data hold fewer than 400,000 distinct CDR3 sequences, with 7.5% to 9% observed a single time. Sequencing input: blood, either unsorted or a sorted T cell fraction (not recorded which). The receptors originated from a male donor with ankylosing spondylitis. CDR3s include the opening cysteine and the closing phenylalanine or tryptophan. A D gene is named only where the DNA matches it firmly. Size is omitted from some rows. Given values are once, few, many or a class for expanded clones.

>many|-|TRBV9|TRBJ2-3
CASSAITSTDTQYF
TGTGCCAGCAGCGCTATTACTAGCACAGATACGCAGTATTTT
>once|-|TRBV5-5|TRBJ2-7
CASSTRPTLSYEQYF
TGTGCCAGCAGCACCCGACCGACCCTCTCCTACGAGCAGTACTTC
>many|TRBD2|TRBV5-6|TRBJ2-5
CASSFHSGRRETQYF
TGTGCCAGCAGCTTCCATAGCGGGAGGAGAGAGACCCAGTACTTC
>-|-|TRBV9|TRBJ2-7
CASSVASGEQYF
TGTGCCAGCAGCGTAGCAAGCGGCGAGCAGTACTTC
>-|-|TRBV24-1|TRBJ2-7
CATLGRANPEQYF
TGTGCCACCCTCGGGAGAGCCAACCCCGAGCAGTACTTC
>-|TRBD1|TRBV3-1|TRBJ2-5
CASSQGQGETQYF
TGTGCCAGCAGCCAAGGACAGGGAGAGACCCAGTACTTC
>few|TRBD2|TRBV11-2|TRBJ2-1
CASSLSGRYNEQFF
TGTGCCAGCAGCTTATCCGGGAGGTACAATGAGCAGTTCTTC
>many|TRBD2|TRBV29-1|TRBJ2-1
CSVEGTSGSFDEQFF
TGCAGCGTTGAAGGGACTAGCGGGAGTTTCGATGAGCAGTTCTTC
>many|TRBD1|TRBV7-8|TRBJ2-7
CASSNRDRAYEQYF
TGTGCCAGCAGCAACCGGGACAGGGCCTACGAGCAGTACTTC
>few|-|TRBV20-1|TRBJ2-2
CSARDLGGTNTGELFF
TGCAGTGCTAGAGACTTAGGAGGGACGAACACCGGGGAGCTGTTTTTT
>-|TRBD2|TRBV5-1|TRBJ2-7
CASSFAASGIYEQYF
TGCGCCAGCAGCTTCGCGGCTAGCGGGATCTACGAGCAGTACTTC
>-|-|TRBV11-2|TRBJ2-3
CASSLVGKADLRTDTQYF
TGTGCCAGCAGCTTAGTAGGGAAAGCGGACCTCCGGACAGATACGCAGTATTTT
>many|-|TRBV9|TRBJ1-4
CASGAGLSYNEKLFF
TGTGCCAGCGGGGCAGGATTATCATATAATGAAAAACTGTTTTTT
>few|-|TRBV28|TRBJ1-1
CASSSVNTEAFF
TGTGCCAGCAGTTCTGTGAACACTGAAGCTTTCTTT
>many|TRBD2|TRBV28|TRBJ2-3
CASRAGGPGGGTDTQYF
TGTGCCAGCAGGGCGGGAGGGCCTGGAGGGGGCACAGATACGCAGTATTTT
>few|-|TRBV5-1|TRBJ2-6
CASSLDGTGANVLTF
TGCGCCAGCAGCTTGGACGGGACCGGGGCCAACGTCCTGACTTTC
>many|TRBD1|TRBV14|TRBJ2-7
CASSRDTGGKSYEQYF
TGTGCCAGCAGCCGAGACACAGGGGGCAAAAGCTACGAGCAGTACTTC
>-|-|TRBV15|TRBJ1-4
CATSRDGGPTEKLFF
TGTGCCACCAGCAGAGATGGGGGACCTACCGAAAAACTGTTTTTT
>-|-|TRBV4-1|TRBJ2-1
CASSQTSYEQFF
TGCGCCAGCAGCCAAACTAGCTATGAGCAGTTCTTC
>-|TRBD1|TRBV7-9|TRBJ2-1
CASSPTGVPHNEQFF
TGTGCCAGCAGCCCGACAGGGGTCCCCCACAATGAGCAGTTCTTC
>few|-|TRBV6-1|TRBJ1-2
CASSAIGGFDYGYTF
TGTGCCAGCAGTGCCATTGGAGGGTTCGACTATGGCTACACCTTC
>-|TRBD1|TRBV2|TRBJ1-3
CASRPGQGMNTIYF
TGTGCCAGCAGGCCGGGACAGGGGATGAACACCATATATTTT
>many|TRBD1|TRBV9|TRBJ2-7
CASSLTGDYEQYF
TGTGCCAGCAGCTTAACAGGGGACTACGAGCAGTACTTC
>-|-|TRBV20-1|TRBJ2-5
CSARDGSATETQYF
TGCAGTGCTAGAGATGGAAGCGCGACAGAGACCCAGTACTTC
>few|-|TRBV3-1|TRBJ1-3
CASSPSGGRSSGNTIYF
TGTGCCAGCAGCCCCAGCGGAGGCAGGAGCTCTGGAAACACCATATATTTT
>many|TRBD2|TRBV12-3/TRBV12-4|TRBJ2-1
CASSSTTSGKNYNEQFF
TGTGCCAGCAGTTCGACAACTAGCGGGAAAAACTACAATGAGCAGTTCTTC
>-|-|TRBV10-3|TRBJ2-3
CATSTSSDTQYF
TGTGCCACTAGCACATCCTCGGATACGCAGTATTTT
>few|-|TRBV7-2|TRBJ1-2
CASSNGPGYGYTF
TGTGCCAGCAGCAACGGGCCGGGCTATGGCTACACCTTC
>few|TRBD2|TRBV18|TRBJ2-3
CASSPILAGEPDTQYF
TGTGCCAGCTCACCAATTCTAGCGGGAGAACCAGATACGCAGTATTTT
>-|-|TRBV28|TRBJ2-4
CASKETGKTAKNIQYF
TGTGCCAGCAAGGAGACAGGCAAGACAGCCAAAAACATTCAGTACTTC
>few|-|TRBV20-1|TRBJ1-2
CSAYYQGDLKNGYTF
TGCAGTGCTTACTACCAGGGCGATCTTAAAAATGGCTACACCTTC
>few|-|TRBV5-1|TRBJ2-3
CASKRDSTDTQYF
TGCGCCAGCAAACGGGACAGCACAGATACGCAGTATTTT
>many|-|TRBV27|TRBJ1-5
CASSLKVSQPQHF
TGTGCCAGCAGTTTAAAGGTGAGCCAGCCCCAGCATTTT
>many|-|TRBV28|TRBJ2-4
CASSFPITGGGNIQYF
TGTGCCAGCAGCTTTCCCATCACCGGGGGTGGGAACATTCAGTACTTC
>few|TRBD1|TRBV7-9|TRBJ2-1
CASSLNPGQGTYEQFF
TGTGCCAGCAGCTTAAATCCGGGACAGGGGACCTATGAGCAGTTCTTC
>-|-|TRBV6-1|TRBJ2-2
CASSEAGSTGELFF
TGTGCCAGCAGTGAAGCGGGGAGTACCGGGGAGCTGTTTTTT
>-|-|TRBV4-1|TRBJ1-1
CASSPRDAGNTEAFF
TGCGCCAGCAGCCCCAGGGATGCGGGGAACACTGAAGCTTTCTTT
>-|-|TRBV5-1|TRBJ2-7
CASSRDSILEQYF
TGCGCCAGCAGCCGGGACTCGATCCTAGAGCAGTACTTC
>-|TRBD2|TRBV20-1|TRBJ2-7
CSAKGTSGSGTTYEQYF
TGCAGTGCTAAGGGGACTAGCGGGAGCGGCACAACCTACGAGCAGTACTTC
>-|TRBD2|TRBV7-3|TRBJ2-2
CASSRSSGGFNTGELFF
TGTGCCAGCAGCCGGAGTAGCGGGGGTTTTAACACCGGGGAGCTGTTTTTT
>few|-|TRBV6-1|TRBJ2-1
CASSRSGDLYNEQFF
TGTGCCAGCAGCCGGAGCGGAGACTTATACAATGAGCAGTTCTTC
>many|-|TRBV7-9|TRBJ1-4
CASSTRGLEKLFF
TGTGCCAGCAGCACCCGGGGTTTAGAAAAACTGTTTTTT
>many|-|TRBV29-1|TRBJ1-1
CSVGKDTLITEAFF
TGCAGCGTTGGGAAGGATACGCTTATTACTGAAGCTTTCTTT
>few|TRBD1|TRBV7-3|TRBJ1-1
CASKVSGGTEAFF
TGTGCCAGCAAGGTGTCAGGGGGAACTGAAGCTTTCTTT
>few|-|TRBV20-1|TRBJ2-1
CSATNFNGSLNEQFF
TGCAGTGCTACGAACTTCAACGGGAGTCTTAATGAGCAGTTCTTC
>many|TRBD2|TRBV9|TRBJ2-2
CASSVLGGRKTGELFF
TGTGCCAGCAGCGTTCTCGGCGGGAGAAAAACCGGGGAGCTGTTTTTT
>few|-|TRBV18|TRBJ2-3
CASSPLELATDTQYF
TGTGCCAGCTCACCACTGGAACTAGCCACAGATACGCAGTATTTT
>few|-|TRBV24-1|TRBJ2-1
CATRDSNEQFF
TGTGCCACCAGGGACAGCAATGAGCAGTTCTTC
>many|-|TRBV5-1|TRBJ2-4
CASSQGDTRLAKNIQYF
TGCGCCAGCAGCCAAGGGGACACCAGGTTAGCCAAAAACATTCAGTACTTC
>-|-|TRBV29-1|TRBJ1-1
CSLGGAVHTEAFF
TGCAGCCTTGGGGGGGCAGTTCACACTGAAGCTTTCTTT